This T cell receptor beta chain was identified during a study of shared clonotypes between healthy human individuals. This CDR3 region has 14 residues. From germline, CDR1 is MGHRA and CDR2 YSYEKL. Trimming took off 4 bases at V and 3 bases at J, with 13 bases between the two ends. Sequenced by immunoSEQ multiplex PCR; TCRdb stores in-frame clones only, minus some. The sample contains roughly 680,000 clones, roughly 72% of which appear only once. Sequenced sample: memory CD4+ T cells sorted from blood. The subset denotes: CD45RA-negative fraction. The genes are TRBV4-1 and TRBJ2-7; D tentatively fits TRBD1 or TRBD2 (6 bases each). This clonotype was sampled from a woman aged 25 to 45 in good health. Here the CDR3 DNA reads TGCGCCAGCAGCCTCGGGCGGGACAACTACGAGCAGTACTTC. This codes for CASSLGRDNYEQYF.